The next 16 T cell receptor beta chains were all read from a single sample in a study of T cell responses to AZD1222 COVID-19 vaccine. Sequencing was performed with immunoSEQ multiplex PCR; in TCRdb, only in-frame clones are kept and a portion is missing. This sample has approximately 100,000 clones, with approximately 90% found just once. Sequencing was performed on peripheral blood, taken on day 0 of AZD1222 vaccination. These receptors originate from an adult in good health.

J is TRBJ2-1 and V is TRBV7-9; 12 bases fit TRBD2. The CDR3 contains 16 residues. V shed 5 bases, J shed 7 bases, and the junction held 9 bases outside the gene matches. Germline CDR1 and CDR2: SEHNR and FQNEAQ (reference sequence). CDR3 coding DNA: TGTGCCAGCAGCCCCAGGACTAGCGGGGACCATAATGAGCAGTTCTTC. This translates into CASSPRTSGDHNEQFF.

Remarks on this clone: The same CDR3 also results from other DNA sequences found in this sample. The chain carries TRBV27 and TRBJ1-5, with TRBD1 identical over 8 bases. Germline V lookup: CDR1 MNHEY, CDR2 SMNVEV (reference sequence). V gave up 3 bases and J gave up 7 bases; unmatched junction bases: 5. The length of the CDR3 is 14 residues. In DNA form, the CDR3 reads TGTGCCAGCAGTTTCGGACAGGGAGGGCAGCCCCAGCATTTT. This codes for CASSFGQGGQPQHF.

The rearrangement joins TRBV9 to TRBJ2-2; the match to TRBD2 covers 8 bases. The trim removed 4 bases at V and 6 bases at J, leaving 8 bases unmatched. Germline V lookup: CDR1 SGDLS, CDR2 YYNGEE. The CDR3 spans 15 residues. As DNA, the CDR3 is TGTGCCAGCAGCCTCGGGACTAGGCGTGCCGGGGAGCTGTTTTTT. This encodes CASSLGTRRAGELFF. Drawing the rest from reference TRBV9 and TRBJ2-2, the complete variable domain is DSGVTQTPKHLITATGQRVTLRCSPRSGDLSVYWYQQSLDQGLQFLIQYYNGEERAKGNILERFSAQQFPDLHSELNLSSLELGDSALYFCASSLGTRRAGELFFGEGSRLTVL.

The genes are TRBV7-8 and TRBJ1-2, with TRBD1 identical over 7 bases. Germline CDR1 reads SGHVS; CDR2 reads FQNEAQ. Trimming removed 6 bases from V and 8 bases from J; junction bases left unmatched: 12. This CDR3 is 14 amino acids long. The CDR3 nucleotides read TGTGCCAGCAGTCCTCATCCGGGACAGCGGGGCTACACCTTC. It is translated as CASSPHPGQRGYTF. Full variable domain (rest looked up from reference TRBV7-8 and TRBJ1-2): GAGVSQSPRYKVAKRGQDVALRCDPISGHVSLFWYQQALGQGPEFLTYFQNEAQLDKSGLPSDRFFAERPEGSVSTLKIQRTQQEDSAVYLCASSPHPGQRGYTFGSGTRLTVV.

Sample share makes this clone medium-sized. CDR3 in amino acids: CASSTDRSSGELFF. The CDR3 bases are TGTGCCAGCAGCACCGACAGATCGTCCGGGGAGCTGTTTTTT. The chain joins TRBV5-4 to TRBJ2-2; a weak D match, TRBD1 (5 bases). Germline V gene lookup returns CDR1 SGHNT and CDR2 YYREEE (reference sequence). This CDR3 is built from 14 residues. Trimming removed 4 bases at V and 6 bases at J, with 13 bases between.

This clone has more than one count but fewer than ten. The chain uses TRBV7-2 and TRBJ2-1; 12 bases match TRBD2. The CDR3 is 17 amino acids. Germline loops: CDR1 SGHTA, CDR2 FQGNSA. V shed 1 base, J shed 4 bases, and the junction held 5 bases outside the gene matches. CDR3 nucleotide sequence: TGTGCCAGCAGCTTAGGACTAGCGGGAGCTGGTTACAATGAGCAGTTCTTC. Translated, it gives CASSLGLAGAGYNEQFF.

This sequence joins TRBV28 and TRBJ1-2; TRBD1 is a possible D gene (5 bases). Deletions cut 4 bases from V and 2 bases from J, with 14 bases between. The CDR3 has 15 residues. CDR1 is MDHEN, CDR2 SYDVKM, per germline. The CDR3 region has the DNA TGTGCCAGCAGTTCCGGGGGGTCGAGGAACTATGGCTACACCTTC. Encoded protein: CASSSGGSRNYGYTF.

This clone is a singleton in its sample. V is TRBV9 and J is TRBJ2-2; the match to TRBD2 covers 10 bases. The CDR3 has 17 amino acids. Germline lookup yields CDR1 SGDLS and CDR2 YYNGEE. V was pared by 0 bases and J by 6 bases, with 8 bases of the junction left unmatched. CDR3 sequence: CASSVATRLAGAGELFF. CDR3 DNA sequence: TGTGCCAGCAGCGTAGCTACGAGGCTAGCGGGAGCCGGGGAGCTGTTTTTT.

CDR3 coding DNA: TGTGCCAGCAGTTCGCAGGGAATAGTGTACGAGCAGTACTTC. Its protein is CASSSQGIVYEQYF. The V gene is TRBV28, the J gene TRBJ2-7, with D possibly being TRBD1 (5 bases). This CDR3 has 14 amino acids. Trimming removed 4 bases from V and 4 bases from J, with 14 bases in between. Germline-derived CDR1 and CDR2 are MDHEN and SYDVKM.

The chain couples TRBV5-1 to TRBJ2-7; TRBD2 aligns across 14 bases. Germline V lookup: CDR1 SGHRS, CDR2 YFSETQ. Trimming took 4 bases from V and 6 from J; bases not matched to a gene: 6. The CDR3 consists of 15 residues. CDR3 coding DNA: TGCGCCAGCAGCAACGGACTAGCGGGAGGAGGCGAGCAGTACTTC. Amino acid sequence: CASSNGLAGGGEQYF.

The chain couples TRBV19 to TRBJ2-7, with TRBD1 identical over 10 bases. Germline V gives CDR1 LNHDA, CDR2 SQIVND (reference sequence). The CDR3 has 16 residues. J lost 1 base, V lost 5 bases, and 8 bases had no gene match. The chain's CDR3 is CASSPQPGQGSYEQYF. CDR3 DNA sequence: TGTGCCAGTAGTCCTCAACCGGGACAGGGGTCCTACGAGCAGTACTTC.

The rearrangement uses TRBV6-2 or TRBV6-3 and TRBJ1-1; a weak D match, TRBD1 (6 bases). This CDR3 has 18 residues. The germline V gene encodes CDR1 MNHEY and CDR2 SVGEGT. The germline V and J ends were trimmed by 6 bases and 1 base, with 24 bases remaining between them. The CDR3 DNA reads TGTGCCAGCAGCATAACCGAACCGTCAGGGGCGGCGAACACTGAAGCTTTCTTT. Residues: CASSITEPSGAANTEAFF.

For the CDR3, the DNA is TGTGCCAGCAGGATAAACGGGGCGGCGTACCAAGAGACCCAGTACTTC. Amino acid sequence: CASRINGAAYQETQYF. V and J are TRBV27 and TRBJ2-5; D might be TRBD1 or TRBD2, each matching 5 bases. CDR3 size: 16 residues. The germline V gene encodes CDR1 MNHEY and CDR2 SMNVEV (reference sequence). V lost 6 bases and J 0 bases, leaving 17 bases between the germline ends.

V usage is TRBV5-1 and J usage is TRBJ2-1, with a tentative D call TRBD2 (5 bases). From germline, CDR1 is SGHRS and CDR2 YFSETQ. Trimming took 1 base from V and 3 from J, leaving 8 bases between them. The CDR3 has 14 residues. The CDR3 DNA reads as TGCGCCAGCAGCTTGACGGGAAACTACAATGAGCAGTTCTTC. Its translation is CASSLTGNYNEQFF.

This clone was seen only once. The V and J genes are TRBV3-1 (or the pseudogene TRBV3-2) and TRBJ2-1, with TRBD1 matching 10 bases. Looked up from germline, CDR1 is LGHDT and CDR2 is YNNKEL (reference sequence). This CDR3 is built from 16 residues. V dropped 5 bases and J dropped 7; count of bases not matched to a gene: 11. CDR3 protein: CASSFDRGRDVNEQFF. CDR3 coding DNA: TGTGCCAGCAGCTTCGACAGGGGGCGGGATGTTAATGAGCAGTTCTTC.

The V call is TRBV10-3, the J call TRBJ2-7, with 9 nucleotides matching TRBD2. CDR1 ENHRY and CDR2 SYGVKD come from the germline V gene. The CDR3 consists of 16 residues. J gave up 4 bases and V 0 bases, and 7 bases lay outside the gene matches. CDR3 in amino acids: CAISESRLAVPYEQYF. The CDR3 coding sequence is TGTGCCATCAGTGAGTCGCGACTAGCGGTGCCTTACGAGCAGTACTTC.